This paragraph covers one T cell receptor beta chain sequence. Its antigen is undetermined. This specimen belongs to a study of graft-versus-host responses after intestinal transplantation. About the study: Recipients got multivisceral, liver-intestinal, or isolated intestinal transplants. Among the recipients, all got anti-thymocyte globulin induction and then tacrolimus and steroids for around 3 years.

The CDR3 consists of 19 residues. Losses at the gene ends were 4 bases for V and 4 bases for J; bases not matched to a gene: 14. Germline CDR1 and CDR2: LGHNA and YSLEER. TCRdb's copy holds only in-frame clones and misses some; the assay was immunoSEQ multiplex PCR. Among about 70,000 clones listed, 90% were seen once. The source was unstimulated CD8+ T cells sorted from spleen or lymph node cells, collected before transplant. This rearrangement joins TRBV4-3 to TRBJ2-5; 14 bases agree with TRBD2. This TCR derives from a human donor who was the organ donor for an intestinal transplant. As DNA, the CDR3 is TGCGCCAGCAGCCCCACCGTGAGACTAGCGGGGGGGCCTCGAGAGACCCAGTACTTC. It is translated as CASSPTVRLAGGPRETQYF.